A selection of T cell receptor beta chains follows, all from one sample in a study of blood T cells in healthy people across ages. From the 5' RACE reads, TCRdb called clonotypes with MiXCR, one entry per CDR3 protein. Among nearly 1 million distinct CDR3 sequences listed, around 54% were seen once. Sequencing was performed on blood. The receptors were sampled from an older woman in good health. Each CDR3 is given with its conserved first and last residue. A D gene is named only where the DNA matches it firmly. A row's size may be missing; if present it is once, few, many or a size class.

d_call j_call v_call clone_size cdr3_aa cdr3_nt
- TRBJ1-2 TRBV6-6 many CASSLIRDSYGYTF TGTGCCAGCAGCTTAATCCGGGATAGCTATGGCTACACCTTC
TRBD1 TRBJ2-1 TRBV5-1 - CASMGQGGLEQFF TGCGCCAGCATGGGACAGGGGGGGCTTGAGCAGTTCTTC
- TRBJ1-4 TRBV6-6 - CASAPDRQGEKLFF TGTGCCAGCGCCCCGGATAGACAAGGGGAAAAACTGTTTTTT
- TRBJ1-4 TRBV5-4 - CASSFQISGEKLFF TGTGCCAGCAGCTTCCAGATCAGCGGTGAAAAACTGTTTTTT
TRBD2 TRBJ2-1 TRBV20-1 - CSASSPSGGSNEQFF TGCAGTGCTAGCAGCCCCAGCGGGGGGTCCAATGAGCAGTTCTTC
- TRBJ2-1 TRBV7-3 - CASSSPDSLYNEQFF TGTGCCAGCAGCTCTCCGGACAGCCTCTACAATGAGCAGTTCTTC
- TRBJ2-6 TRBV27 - CASSSALRAGGANVLTF TGTGCCAGCAGTTCTGCCCTTCGGGCTGGTGGGGCCAACGTCCTGACTTTC
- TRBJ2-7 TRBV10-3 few CAILSDSSYEQYF TGTGCCATCTTGTCGGACAGCTCCTACGAGCAGTACTTC
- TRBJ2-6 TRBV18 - CASSPPGLMGANVLTF TGTGCCAGCTCACCACCTGGCCTGATGGGGGCCAACGTCCTGACTTTC
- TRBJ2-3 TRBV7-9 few CASSLSWGTDTQYF TGTGCCAGCAGCTTAAGCTGGGGAACAGATACGCAGTATTTT
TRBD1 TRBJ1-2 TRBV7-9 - CASRRQGADYGYTF TGTGCCAGCAGGAGACAGGGGGCGGACTATGGCTACACCTTC
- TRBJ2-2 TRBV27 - CASSLSLTLANTGELFF TGTGCCAGCAGTTTATCTCTGACCCTCGCGAACACCGGGGAGCTGTTTTTT